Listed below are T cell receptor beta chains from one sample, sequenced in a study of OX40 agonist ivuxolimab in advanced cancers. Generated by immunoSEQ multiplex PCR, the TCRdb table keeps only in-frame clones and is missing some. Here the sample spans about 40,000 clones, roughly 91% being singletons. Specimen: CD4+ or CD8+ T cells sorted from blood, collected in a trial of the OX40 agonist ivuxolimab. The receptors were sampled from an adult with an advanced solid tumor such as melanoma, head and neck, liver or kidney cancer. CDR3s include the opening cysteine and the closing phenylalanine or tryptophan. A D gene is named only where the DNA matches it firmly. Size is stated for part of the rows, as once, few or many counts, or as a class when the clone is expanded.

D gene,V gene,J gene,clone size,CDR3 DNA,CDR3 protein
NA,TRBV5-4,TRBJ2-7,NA,TGTGCCAGCAGCCCGAGGCCTTCGAGGGGGAGCGACGAGCAGTACTTC,CASSPRPSRGSDEQYF
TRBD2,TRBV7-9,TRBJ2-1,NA,TGTGCCAGCAGAACGGCGGGAGGGCTCGATGAGCAGTTCTTC,CASRTAGGLDEQFF
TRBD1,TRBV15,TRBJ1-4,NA,TGTGCCACCAGTTTGACAGGGGGCCGCGAAAAACTGTTTTTT,CATSLTGGREKLFF
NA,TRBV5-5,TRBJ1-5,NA,TGTGCCAGCAGTCTAGACAGGCAAGGACAGCCCCAGCATTTT,CASSLDRQGQPQHF
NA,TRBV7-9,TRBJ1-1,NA,TGTGCCAGCAGCCCAATAGCTGGCACTGAAGCTTTCTTT,CASSPIAGTEAFF
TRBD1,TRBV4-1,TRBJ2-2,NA,TGCGCCAGCAGCCAAGATTCCGAAACGGGACAGGGGTCCACCGGGGAGCTGTTTTTT,CASSQDSETGQGSTGELFF
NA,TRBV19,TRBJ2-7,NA,TGTGCCAGTAGTATTGGCAGGACCTACGAGCAGTACTTC,CASSIGRTYEQYF
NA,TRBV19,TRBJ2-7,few,TGTGCCAGTAGTATTGGGCCAAACTACGAGCAGTACTTC,CASSIGPNYEQYF
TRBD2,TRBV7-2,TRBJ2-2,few,TGTGCCAGCAGCTTAGGATGGGAGGGACGAAGGACCGGGGAGCTGTTTTTT,CASSLGWEGRRTGELFF
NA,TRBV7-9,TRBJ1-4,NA,TGTGCCAGCAGCGGGACCGGGACACCGCGAGAAAAACTGTTTTTT,CASSGTGTPREKLFF
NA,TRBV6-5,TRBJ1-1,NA,TGTGCCAGCAGTCCTACAACCCGGCGAGACACTGAAGCTTTCTTT,CASSPTTRRDTEAFF
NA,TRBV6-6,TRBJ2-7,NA,TGTGCCAGCAGTTACTCGATTGGACAGCCTTACGAGCAGTACTTC,CASSYSIGQPYEQYF
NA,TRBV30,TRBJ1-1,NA,TGTGCCGGCAGACAGGACGGCACTGAAGCTTTCTTT,CAGRQDGTEAFF
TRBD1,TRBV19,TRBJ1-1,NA,TGTGCCAGTAGTATAGGACAGGGGGGAAACACTGAAGCTTTCTTT,CASSIGQGGNTEAFF
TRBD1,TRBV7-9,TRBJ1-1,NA,TGTGCCAGCAGCAGCGACAGGGCGACCACTGAAGCTTTCTTT,CASSSDRATTEAFF
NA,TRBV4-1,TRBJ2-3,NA,TGCGCCAGCAGCCGAGAAGTTCCCACAGATACGCAGTATTTT,CASSREVPTDTQYF